These T cell receptor beta chains were read from a single sample in a study of T cells in Graves' hyperthyroidism and ophthalmopathy. From the multiplex PCR reads, TCRdb called clonotypes with MiXCR, one entry per CDR3 protein. The table has about 720,000 distinct CDR3 sequences, 16% seen once; the top ten hold approximately 8%. The sequenced material came from blood. These receptors originate from a man younger than 30 with Graves' hyperthyroidism. The CDR3 runs from the conserved cysteine through the conserved F or W. A D gene is named only where the DNA matches it firmly. Not every row has a clone size; where given, it reads once, few, many or a size class.

j_gene | d_gene | abundance | v_gene | CDR3nt | CDR3aa
TRBJ2-5 | TRBD2 | few | TRBV3-1 | TGTGCCAGCAGCCCTAGGACTAGCCCCGGGGGGGAGACCCAGTACTTC | CASSPRTSPGGETQYF
TRBJ2-5 | TRBD2 | few | TRBV14 | TGTGCCAGCAGCCAACTTGGGACTAGTCCGTACTTC | CASSQLGTSPYF
TRBJ2-1 | NA | NA | TRBV12-3/TRBV12-4 | TGTGCCAGCAGAGGACCTAGGGTTTCGAATGAGCAGTTCTTC | CASRGPRVSNEQFF
TRBJ2-2 | TRBD2 | few | TRBV28 | TGTGCCAGCAGTTACTGGAGGGGGACTAGCGGGAACACCGGGGAGCTGTTTTTT | CASSYWRGTSGNTGELFF
TRBJ2-3 | NA | many | TRBV20-1 | TGCAGTGTACGCTATCCGGTTGCAGATACGCAGTATTTT | CSVRYPVADTQYF
TRBJ2-1 | TRBD1 | few | TRBV19 | TGTGCCAGTAACCAGGACAGGGGAGGTGAGCAGTTCTTC | CASNQDRGGEQFF
TRBJ1-5 | TRBD1 | few | TRBV19 | TGTGCCAGTAGTATTGACAGGGCGGTGAGGCCCCAGCATTTT | CASSIDRAVRPQHF
TRBJ1-5 | NA | NA | TRBV30 | TGTGCCTGGAGTGTAATCGGCCCACCCAATCAGCCCCAGCATTTT | CAWSVIGPPNQPQHF
TRBJ1-1 | TRBD1 | NA | TRBV7-9 | TGTGCCAGCAGCGGGGCAGGGGGCTCGGACACTGAAGCTTTCTTT | CASSGAGGSDTEAFF
TRBJ2-7 | NA | once | TRBV11-2 | TGTGCCAGCAGTTCTTATGCCGGGACCCTTTACGAGCAGTACTTC | CASSSYAGTLYEQYF
TRBJ2-3 | NA | many | TRBV24-1 | TGTGCCACCAAGGGATTTAGCACAGATACGCAGTATTTT | CATKGFSTDTQYF
TRBJ2-1 | NA | NA | TRBV27 | TGTGCCAGCACAGGCGTTCACGATGAGCAGTTCTTC | CASTGVHDEQFF
TRBJ1-5 | TRBD1 | many | TRBV12-3/TRBV12-4 | TGTGCCAGCAGGCGACAGGGAGGGCAGCCCCAGCATTTT | CASRRQGGQPQHF
TRBJ1-1 | NA | many | TRBV27 | TGTGCCAGCAGTTTTAGAGTAAGGGCTGAAGCTTTCTTT | CASSFRVRAEAFF
TRBJ2-7 | NA | few | TRBV2 | TGTGCCAGCAGTCAAACTAGAAGCTCCTACGAGCAGTACTTC | CASSQTRSSYEQYF
TRBJ1-2 | NA | once | TRBV20-1 | TGCAGTGCTAGATACAGCTATGGCTACACCTTC | CSARYSYGYTF